The 21 T cell receptor beta chains below come from one sample, sequenced in a study of T-cell memory formation after mild COVID-19. TCRdb processed the 5' RACE reads anew with MiXCR; each CDR3 protein has one entry. The sample shows 280,000 or so distinct CDR3 sequences, roughly 18% of them seen only once. The material sequenced was PBMCs or a T cell subset sorted from them (not recorded which). All receptors derive from a man in his late teens or twenties who had mild COVID-19 (a few samples of this study predate the infection). Cell type and time point are not known.

This clonotype turned up a few times. The chain recombines TRBV6-6 with TRBJ1-1, with TRBD1 as a possible D gene (6 bases). The CDR3 is 13 amino acids. The germline V gene has CDR1 MNHNY and CDR2 SVGAGI (reference sequence). Deletions cut 5 bases from V and 3 bases from J, with 10 bases between. The CDR3 DNA reads as TGTGCCAGCAGTCAGACAGGACACACTGAAGCTTTCTTT. It codes for CASSQTGHTEAFF.

This clonotype was seen only a few times. The chain links TRBV3-1 to TRBJ2-4; perhaps TRBD1 as D (6 bases). The germline V and J ends were trimmed by 4 bases and 10 bases, with 14 bases remaining between them. CDR3 length: 13 residues. The germline CDR1 and CDR2 sequences are LGHDT and YNNKEL (reference sequence). CDR3 DNA: TGTGCCAGCAGCCCTGGGGACACAAGAATTCAGTACTTC. Residues: CASSPGDTRIQYF.

V is TRBV11-2 and J is TRBJ2-3, with D maybe TRBD2 (7 bases). This CDR3 comprises 15 residues. Germline CDR1 and CDR2: SGHAT and FQNNGV. V shed 5 bases and J shed 0 bases, with 12 bases lying between them. The CDR3 DNA is TGTGCCAGCAGCGCCGGGGGGCCGAGCACAGATACGCAGTATTTT. Amino acid sequence: CASSAGGPSTDTQYF.

This clonotype came up a few times. V and J are TRBV28 and TRBJ1-5, with 7 bases identical to TRBD1. The CDR3 runs to 16 residues. V lost 7 bases to trimming and J lost 0 bases; unmatched junction nucleotides: 9. The germline gives CDR1 MDHEN, CDR2 SYDVKM. The CDR3 is CASTSGGVFSNQPQHF. The CDR3 nucleotides are TGTGCCAGCACCTCAGGGGGGGTCTTTAGCAATCAGCCCCAGCATTTT. Full variable domain (missing parts from reference TRBV28 and TRBJ1-5): DVKVTQSSRYLVKRTGEKVFLECVQDMDHENMFWYRQDPGLGLRLIYFSYDVKMKEKGDIPEGYSVSREKKERFSLILESASTNQTSMYLCASTSGGVFSNQPQHFGDGTRLSIL.

This clonotype was counted a few times. CDR3 sequence: CASSLVRGAETQYF. The DNA of the CDR3 is TGTGCCAGCAGCCTCGTGCGGGGAGCGGAGACCCAGTACTTC. The chain uses TRBV7-2 and TRBJ2-5; maybe TRBD2 (6 bases). The CDR3 length is 14 residues. In germline, CDR1 is SGHTA, CDR2 FQGNSA. The germline V and J ends were trimmed by 5 bases and 5 bases, with 15 bases remaining between them.

This chain joins TRBV7-9 and TRBJ1-1, with 8 bases that match TRBD1. Germline CDR1 reads SEHNR; CDR2 reads FQNEAQ (reference sequence). J was trimmed by 0 bases and V by 3 bases; bases with no gene match: 6. The length of the CDR3 is 16 residues. The DNA for the CDR3 is TGTGCCAGCAGCTTTGCACAGGGGGTCGTGAACACTGAAGCTTTCTTT. It specifies CASSFAQGVVNTEAFF.

Only a few counts were recorded for this clonotype. The chain employs TRBV6-9 and TRBJ2-1; 11 bases match TRBD2. Germline CDR1 MNHGY, CDR2 SVAAGI. This CDR3 spans 19 amino acids. V was pared by 4 bases and J by 0 bases, with 11 bases of the junction left unmatched. In DNA, the CDR3 is TGTGCCAGCAGTTCCGCTAGCGGGGGGAAGGGAAGCTCCTACAATGAGCAGTTCTTC. Its translation: CASSSASGGKGSSYNEQFF.

This clonotype was counted only a few times. This chain links TRBV6-5 with TRBJ1-1; possible D gene TRBD1, 6 bases. From germline, CDR1 is MNHEY and CDR2 SVGAGI. The CDR3 is made up of 14 amino acids. V gave up 7 bases and J gave up 4 bases, with 16 bases separating them. The CDR3 loop reads CASMRGAFGTEAFF. As DNA, the CDR3 is TGTGCCAGCATGAGGGGGGCTTTCGGCACTGAAGCTTTCTTT.

This clonotype was seen a handful of times. The V and J genes are TRBV6-1 and TRBJ2-3, with D tentatively TRBD1 or TRBD2 (5 bases each). The CDR3 is 15 amino acids. V was pared by 1 base and J by 4 bases, with 12 bases between. CDR1 is MNHNS and CDR2 is SASEGT in the germline V gene. The CDR3 region is CASSEDRGPADTQYF. CDR3 sequence (DNA): TGTGCCAGCAGTGAAGATCGGGGCCCGGCAGATACGCAGTATTTT.

The V gene is TRBV5-1, the J gene TRBJ2-1; 9 positions match TRBD1. The CDR3 loop spans 16 amino acids. Germline lookup yields CDR1 SGHRS and CDR2 YFSETQ. V dropped 3 bases and J dropped 4; count of bases not matched to a gene: 8. The CDR3 bases are TGCGCCAGCAGCTGGCACAGGGGGCAGGCGTACAATGAGCAGTTCTTC. It specifies CASSWHRGQAYNEQFF.

This clonotype was picked up a small number of times. The rearrangement joins TRBV20-1 to TRBJ2-7; the D call may be TRBD1 or TRBD2 (5 bases each). Between the trimmed V and J ends, which lost 1 base and 7 bases, there was a span of 17 bases. The germline gives CDR1 DFQATT, CDR2 SNEGSKA (reference sequence). The CDR3 has 14 amino acids. The CDR3 loop reads CSARARSGSGEQYF. The DNA for the CDR3 is TGCAGTGCTAGAGCCAGGTCAGGGTCGGGAGAGCAGTACTTC.

This clonotype was counted a few times. CDR3 coding DNA: TGTGCCAGCAGCCCAAACGCAGGGACTAACTATGGCTACACCTTC. Translated, it gives CASSPNAGTNYGYTF. The chain carries TRBV7-3 and TRBJ1-2, with TRBD1 as a possible D gene (5 bases). This CDR3 region has 15 residues. Trimming pared 5 bases from V and 0 bases from J, leaving 13 bases between. Germline V gene data show CDR1 as SGHTA and CDR2 as FQGTGA.

This clonotype was found many times. The chain recombines TRBV19 with TRBJ2-3, with D tentatively TRBD1 (5 bases). The CDR3 contains 14 residues. CDR1 is LNHDA, CDR2 SQIVND, per germline (reference sequence). V was shortened by 6 bases and J by 6 bases, with 16 bases between the two germline ends. The CDR3 loop is CASSIQGLEDTQYF. Written as DNA, the CDR3 is TGTGCCAGTAGCATTCAGGGTCTGGAGGATACGCAGTATTTT. Drawing the rest from reference TRBV19 and TRBJ2-3, the complete variable domain is DGGITQSPKYLFRKEGQNVTLSCEQNLNHDAMYWYRQDPGQGLRLIYYSQIVNDFQKGDIAEGYSVSREKKESFPLTVTSAQKNPTAFYLCASSIQGLEDTQYFGPGTRLTVL.

This clonotype was detected only a few times. The J gene is TRBJ2-3, the V gene TRBV7-9; D possibly corresponds to TRBD2 (5 bases). This CDR3 spans 16 amino acids. The ends were cut back, 3 bases at V and 4 bases at J, with 17 bases in the middle. Germline CDR1 and CDR2: SEHNR and FQNEAQ (reference sequence). CDR3 amino acids: CASSLLGSISPDTQYF. CDR3 nucleotides: TGTGCCAGCAGCTTGCTAGGGAGTATCAGTCCAGATACGCAGTATTTT.

The chain recombines TRBV7-8 with TRBJ2-5; D is possibly TRBD2 (6 bases). CDR1 and CDR2 (germline): SGHVS, FQNEAQ. The CDR3 totals 15 residues. The V and J ends lost 5 bases and 4 bases respectively, with 17 bases between them. This chain's CDR3 is CASSTRGPLSETQYF. The CDR3 nucleotides read TGTGCCAGCAGCACGCGGGGCCCGTTGTCAGAGACCCAGTACTTC. Full variable domain (missing parts from reference TRBV7-8 and TRBJ2-5): GAGVSQSPRYKVAKRGQDVALRCDPISGHVSLFWYQQALGQGPEFLTYFQNEAQLDKSGLPSDRFFAERPEGSVSTLKIQRTQQEDSAVYLCASSTRGPLSETQYFGPGTRLLVL.

This clonotype appeared a few times. This chain connects TRBV20-1 to TRBJ2-1; D could derive from TRBD1 or TRBD2 (5 bases each). CDR3 length: 12 amino acids. Germline V CDR1 and CDR2: DFQATT, SNEGSKA (reference sequence). Deletions cut 3 bases from V and 6 bases from J, with 9 bases between. The CDR3 DNA reads as TGCAGTGCTAGTGGGGGTTTCAATGAGCAGTTCTTC. It is translated as CSASGGFNEQFF.

DNA of the CDR3: TGTGCCAGCAGCTTAAGAATACAAGAGACCCAGTACTTC. It specifies CASSLRIQETQYF. This rearrangement joins TRBV7-9 to TRBJ2-5, with D hard to call. Germline V gene sequence: CDR1 SEHNR, CDR2 FQNEAQ (reference sequence). The CDR3 loop spans 13 amino acids. V was shortened by 2 bases and J by 2 bases, with 6 bases between the two germline ends.

The CDR3, as DNA: TGTGCCAGCAGCCCGACAGACTGGAATTCACCCCTCCACTTT. Its protein is CASSPTDWNSPLHF. The V call is TRBV7-2, the J call TRBJ1-6; the D gene is possibly TRBD1 (5 bases). The V and J ends lost 5 bases and 7 bases respectively, with 12 bases between them. Germline CDR1 and CDR2: SGHTA and FQGNSA. The CDR3 is 14 residues long.

V and J are TRBV20-1 and TRBJ1-1, with a possible D match to TRBD1 (5 bases). The V gene lost 1 base and the J gene lost 4 bases, with 13 bases spanning the gap. In germline, CDR1 is DFQATT, CDR2 SNEGSKA (reference sequence). There are 14 residues in the CDR3. CDR3 in DNA: TGCAGTGCTAGAGGAGTACAGGAAGTCACTGAAGCTTTCTTT. This encodes CSARGVQEVTEAFF.

In this sample, this clonotype turned up a few times. The genes are TRBV5-1 and TRBJ1-1, with unresolved D. Germline V gives CDR1 SGHRS, CDR2 YFSETQ. The CDR3 totals 14 residues. V lost 3 bases and J 0 bases, leaving 9 bases between the germline ends. DNA of the CDR3: TGCGCCAGCAGCTCGTCTCCGATGAACACTGAAGCTTTCTTT. The encoded protein is CASSSSPMNTEAFF.

This clonotype occurred a few times. V gene TRBV19 combines with J gene TRBJ1-1, with D uncertain. The CDR3 has 13 residues. The ends were cut back, 3 bases at V and 0 bases at J, with 5 bases in the middle. CDR1 is LNHDA and CDR2 is SQIVND in the germline V gene (reference sequence). The chain's CDR3 is CASSILMNTEAFF. The CDR3 DNA sequence: TGTGCCAGTAGTATCCTCATGAACACTGAAGCTTTCTTT. Full variable domain (outside the CDR3, taken from reference TRBV19 and TRBJ1-1): DGGITQSPKYLFRKEGQNVTLSCEQNLNHDAMYWYRQDPGQGLRLIYYSQIVNDFQKGDIAEGYSVSREKKESFPLTVTSAQKNPTAFYLCASSILMNTEAFFGQGTRLTVV.